This entry is about one T cell receptor beta chain. The sample comes from a study of blood T cell repertoires in COVID-19. As for the study in general: Spain, Italy and the United States supplied samples that represented acute and convalescent COVID-19. T cells, B-cell-depleted T cells, or PBMCs provided the cDNA or gDNA that served as material.

In the study's own analysis: Estimated nucleated cell counts came from reference gene primer amplification. Data came from immunoSEQ multiplex PCR; TCRdb stores just in-frame clones and leaves some out. Clonal size and the V and J genes are those of that table, whereas D and trimming came from the DNA. The table includes 150,000 to 200,000 clones, 89% detected once. The V end was cut by 3 bases, the J end by 3 bases, with 12 bases between. The CDR3 totals 14 residues. Germline V CDR1 and CDR2: MDHEN, SYDVKM. The specimen sequenced was peripheral blood. J is TRBJ2-7 and V is TRBV28, with a possible D match to TRBD1 (5 bases). The receptor comes from a man in his forties or fifties with acute or convalescent COVID-19. This chain's CDR3 is CASSLAGNNYEQYF. The CDR3 nucleotides are TGTGCCAGCAGTTTGGCAGGGAATAACTACGAGCAGTACTTC. The whole variable domain, filled in from reference TRBV28 and TRBJ2-7, reads DVKVTQSSRYLVKRTGEKVFLECVQDMDHENMFWYRQDPGLGLRLIYFSYDVKMKEKGDIPEGYSVSREKKERFSLILESASTNQTSMYLCASSLAGNNYEQYFGPGTRLTVT.